Presented here are 24 T cell receptor beta chains from one specimen sequenced in a study of patients and donors after allogeneic stem cell transplantation. MiXCR, run by TCRdb on the RT-PCR reads, gives a single entry per CDR3 protein. The data contain under 2,000 distinct CDR3 sequences, 7.2% of them singletons. Input material: blood, either unsorted or a sorted T cell fraction (not recorded which). The receptors derive from a human donor who was either an allogeneic HSCT recipient or a stem cell or donor lymphocyte infusion donor (not recorded which). It is not recorded whose cells these are; they may come from a transplant donor.

This clonotype was counted only a few times. The chain employs TRBV7-3 and TRBJ2-5, with D perhaps matching TRBD2 (5 bases). Per germline, CDR1 SGHTA and CDR2 FQGTGA. The CDR3 has 13 residues. Trimming took off 2 bases at V and 4 bases at J, with 8 bases between the two ends. The CDR3 DNA reads as TGTGCCAGCAGCTTAGTTCGGGGAGAGACCCAGTACTTC. Amino acid sequence: CASSLVRGETQYF.

By its share, this clonotype is large (0.1 to 1%). This chain uses TRBV7-3 with TRBJ2-1; unclear D gene. Germline V gene data show CDR1 as SGHTA and CDR2 as FQGTGA. Trimming removed 2 bases at V and 5 bases at J, with 10 bases between. The CDR3 runs 14 residues. This CDR3 is CASSLSGSDNEQFF. In DNA form, the CDR3 reads TGTGCCAGCAGCTTATCCGGGTCGGACAATGAGCAGTTCTTC.

In its sample, this clonotype ranks as medium-sized. The V call is TRBV7-9, the J call TRBJ2-1; D uncertain. Trimming took off 3 bases at V and 12 bases at J, with 9 bases between the two ends. CDR1 SEHNR and CDR2 FQNEAQ come from the germline V gene (reference sequence). This CDR3 has 11 amino acids. CDR3 amino acids: CASSFTELQFF. The CDR3 nucleotides are TGTGCCAGCAGCTTCACAGAGTTGCAGTTCTTC.

In its sample, this clonotype is large. The V call is TRBV5-6, the J call TRBJ1-5; tentative D call: TRBD1 (5 bases). The V end lost 7 bases, the J end lost 2 bases, and 13 bases lay between the germline ends. Looked up from germline, CDR1 is SGHDT and CDR2 is YYEEEE. The CDR3 extends over 14 amino acids. The CDR3 DNA reads as TGTGCCAGCGGGAACTGGGGGGGCAATCAGCCCCAGCATTTT. Protein product: CASGNWGGNQPQHF.

Within the sample, this clonotype is medium-sized. The chain employs TRBV29-1 and TRBJ2-1, with D possibly matching TRBD2 (6 bases). The germline V and J ends were trimmed by 7 bases and 7 bases, with 11 bases remaining between them. Germline CDR1 reads SQVTM; CDR2 reads ANQGSEA. This CDR3 spans 11 amino acids. CDR3 protein: CSAGEINEQFF. DNA of the CDR3: TGCAGCGCGGGGGAGATTAATGAGCAGTTCTTC.

This clonotype was seen only a few times. The rearrangement joins TRBV7-2 to TRBJ2-5; tentatively, D is TRBD1 (6 bases). Germline assignment: CDR1 SGHTA and CDR2 FQGNSA. V dropped 5 bases and J dropped 6 bases, with 13 bases sitting between them. The length of the CDR3 is 13 residues. The CDR3 loop is CASSGGWEKTQYF. The CDR3 DNA reads TGTGCCAGCAGCGGGGGCTGGGAGAAGACCCAGTACTTC.

This chain links TRBV5-1 with TRBJ1-1; no reliable D call. CDR1 is SGHRS and CDR2 is YFSETQ in the germline V gene. This CDR3 region has 11 residues. V lost 5 bases and J 1 base, leaving 3 bases between the germline ends. The CDR3, as DNA: TGCGCCAGCAGTAGGAACACTGAAGCTTTCTTT. Residues: CASSRNTEAFF.

This chain connects TRBV9 to TRBJ2-3; TRBD1 might be the D (6 bases). Germline CDR1 SGDLS, CDR2 YYNGEE. V was shortened by 3 bases and J by 2 bases, with 19 bases between the two germline ends. CDR3 size: 17 residues. The CDR3 region is CASSAFRTERNTDTQYF. The CDR3 nucleotides are TGTGCCAGCAGCGCCTTCCGGACAGAAAGAAACACAGATACGCAGTATTTT.

The chain has TRBV18 and TRBJ1-2; 8 nucleotides align to TRBD1. The length of the CDR3 is 14 residues. Germline V CDR1 and CDR2: KGHSH, LQKENI. V dropped 0 bases and J dropped 4; count of bases not matched to a gene: 1. The CDR3 sequence: CASSPPGTGYGYTF. In DNA form, the CDR3 reads TGTGCCAGCTCACCACCTGGGACAGGCTATGGCTACACCTTC. Using reference TRBV18 and TRBJ1-2 for the parts outside the CDR3, the full variable domain is NAGVMQNPRHLVRRRGQEARLRCSPMKGHSHVYWYRQLPEEGLKFMVYLQKENIIDESGMPKERFSAEFPKEGPSILRIQQVVRGDSAAYFCASSPPGTGYGYTFGSGTRLTVV.

This clonotype was seen only a few times. The rearrangement joins TRBV7-2 to TRBJ2-3; no definite D call. Germline V lookup: CDR1 SGHTA, CDR2 FQGNSA. The CDR3 is 14 amino acids. Trimming pared 5 bases from V and 0 bases from J, leaving 9 bases between. This CDR3 reads CASSGRISTDTQYF. CDR3 bases: TGTGCCAGCAGCGGCCGTATAAGCACAGATACGCAGTATTTT.

This clonotype is medium-sized by share. The chain employs TRBV9 and TRBJ1-1; TRBD1 agrees at 10 bases. The germline V gene encodes CDR1 SGDLS and CDR2 YYNGEE. The CDR3 is 14 amino acids. V dropped 0 bases and J dropped 10; count of bases not matched to a gene: 6. CDR3 nucleotide sequence: TGTGCCAGCAGCGTAGGGGGACAGGGGTCCGTAGCTTTCTTT. The encoded protein is CASSVGGQGSVAFF.

This clonotype was found a few times. V usage is TRBV27 and J usage is TRBJ2-1; D tentatively fits TRBD1 or TRBD2 (6 bases each). CDR3 length: 17 amino acids. The germline V and J ends were trimmed by 2 bases and 0 bases, with 14 bases remaining between them. CDR1 and CDR2 from the germline V gene are MNHEY and SMNVEV (reference sequence). The CDR3: CASSLRRGVGSYNEQFF. The DNA for the CDR3 is TGTGCCAGCAGTTTACGAAGGGGGGTAGGCTCCTACAATGAGCAGTTCTTC.

By frequency in the sample, this clonotype is medium-sized (0.01 to 0.1%). The CDR3 bases are TGCAGTGCTAGAGACGGGAGCACAGATACGCAGTATTTT. Amino acid sequence: CSARDGSTDTQYF. The chain couples TRBV20-1 to TRBJ2-3, with D uncertain. Trimming took 0 bases from V and 0 from J, leaving 4 bases between them. Germline CDR1 DFQATT, CDR2 SNEGSKA (reference sequence). The CDR3 length is 13 residues.

In this sample, this clonotype turned up a few times. This chain links TRBV2 with TRBJ1-5; no clear D gene. The CDR3 loop spans 13 amino acids. Germline CDR1 is SNHLY and CDR2 is FYNNEI. V dropped 10 bases and J dropped 7 bases, with 17 bases sitting between them. This CDR3 reads CATHISEGQPQHF. The CDR3 bases are TGTGCCACTCACATCTCCGAAGGCCAGCCCCAGCATTTT.

The rearrangement uses TRBV9 and TRBJ2-1, with 11 bases lining up with TRBD2. Trimming removed 1 base from V and 3 bases from J; junction bases left unmatched: 0. This CDR3 has 15 residues. CDR1 SGDLS and CDR2 YYNGEE come from the germline V gene. The CDR3 reads CASSVLAGGYNEQFF. In DNA, the CDR3 is TGTGCCAGCAGCGTACTAGCGGGGGGCTACAATGAGCAGTTCTTC.

This clonotype was seen a few times. The rearrangement uses TRBV5-1 and TRBJ2-1; 8 bases align to TRBD2. J was trimmed by 1 base and V by 4 bases; bases with no gene match: 7. Germline V gives CDR1 SGHRS, CDR2 YFSETQ. CDR3 length: 16 residues. DNA for the CDR3: TGCGCCAGCAGCCACAACGGCGGGGGGTCCTACAATGAGCAGTTCTTC. Translating it yields CASSHNGGGSYNEQFF.

V is TRBV21-1 and J is TRBJ2-1. TRBV21-1 is noted as a pseudogene. CDR3 length: 13 amino acids. The CDR3 nucleotides are TGTGCCAGCAGCCACAGTGATAGGAATGAGCAGTTCTTC. Translating it yields CASSHSDRNEQFF.

This clonotype is large in the sample. The gene calls are TRBV3-1 and TRBJ2-7; D remains ambiguous. CDR1 LGHDT and CDR2 YNNKEL come from the germline V gene (reference sequence). The CDR3 spans 15 residues. The V gene lost 0 bases and the J gene lost 2 bases, with 11 bases spanning the gap. The CDR3 here is CASSQEWEATYEQYF. The CDR3 DNA follows: TGTGCCAGCAGCCAAGAATGGGAAGCGACCTACGAGCAGTACTTC.

This chain joins TRBV6-2 or TRBV6-3 and TRBJ2-7; D remains unclear. V lost 6 bases and J 6 bases, leaving 18 bases between the germline ends. Germline V gene sequence: CDR1 MNHEY, CDR2 SVGEGT. The CDR3 runs 14 residues. CDR3 in amino acids: CASSPLVLGSEQYF. The CDR3 nucleotides are TGTGCCAGCAGCCCGCTGGTTTTGGGTAGCGAGCAGTACTTC.

This clonotype was seen a few times. The chain couples TRBV5-6 to TRBJ2-3; D is possibly TRBD2 (5 bases). Germline-derived CDR1 and CDR2 are SGHDT and YYEEEE. Between the trimmed V and J ends, which lost 4 bases and 4 bases, there was a span of 10 bases. The CDR3 extends over 13 amino acids. The DNA for the CDR3 is TGTGCCAGCAGCGGCGACGGGGCAGATACGCAGTATTTT. This translates into CASSGDGADTQYF.

This clonotype is categorized as medium-sized (0.01 to 0.1%). This chain links TRBV6-5 with TRBJ1-5, with TRBD1 matching 8 bases. Germline CDR1 MNHEY, CDR2 SVGAGI. This CDR3 contains 13 residues. V shed 7 bases and J 3 bases; nucleotides not matched to a gene: 2. The CDR3 loop reads CASTQGANQPQHF. Here the CDR3 DNA reads TGTGCCAGCACCCAGGGGGCCAATCAGCCCCAGCATTTT.

The CDR3 region is CASSPPTVFYGYTF. CDR3 nucleotides: TGTGCCAGCTCACCCCCGACCGTATTCTATGGCTACACCTTC. J is TRBJ1-2 and V is TRBV18; no firm D call. V lost 3 bases and J lost 4, with 12 bases in between. Germline assignment: CDR1 KGHSH and CDR2 LQKENI. The CDR3 extends over 14 amino acids.

This clonotype is deemed medium-sized. This chain uses TRBV6-6 with TRBJ2-1; D unresolved. Germline V lookup: CDR1 MNHNY, CDR2 SVGAGI (reference sequence). The V gene lost 6 bases and the J gene lost 8 bases, with 11 bases spanning the gap. This CDR3 has 12 residues. For the CDR3, the DNA is TGTGCCAGCAGCTGGCCCGAGGATGAGCAGTTCTTC. Protein product: CASSWPEDEQFF.

This clonotype counts as medium-sized (0.01 to 0.1%). At one end, the junction sequence differs from germline, possibly due to a read error. The V call is TRBV7-7, the J call TRBJ2-1; D unresolved. Germline V CDR1 and CDR2: SSHAT, FNYEAQ (reference sequence). The CDR3 consists of 13 residues. CDR3 region: CASSLPGRNEQFF. As DNA, the CDR3 is TGTGCTAGCAGCTTACCCGGAAGGAATGAGCAGTTCTTC.